This is a list of T cell receptor beta chains from one sample in a study of T cell changes during pregnancy in multiple sclerosis. The protocol was immunoSEQ multiplex PCR, while the TCRdb copy is restricted to in-frame clones and leaves out a portion. The data show some 47,000 clones, 85% to 90% seen once. Sequenced material: peripheral blood, taken in the first trimester of pregnancy. The receptors derive from a female donor with multiple sclerosis, enrolled in a pregnancy study. Each CDR3 is given with its conserved first and last residue. D genes are given only for firm matches. Clone size is shown for a subset of rows, as once, few, many or a class of expanded clone.

NA	15	TRBV11-2	TRBJ1-3	NA	CASSGQGNSENTIYF	TGTGCCAGCAGCGGGCAGGGGAACAGCGAAAACACCATATATTTT
TRBD1	15	TRBV7-3	TRBJ2-3	NA	CASSLNGQGTDTQYF	TGTGCCAGCAGCTTAAATGGACAGGGGACAGATACGCAGTATTTT
NA	14	TRBV5-1	TRBJ2-3	NA	CASSLGAQGNTQYF	TGCGCCAGCAGCTTGGGCGCTCAGGGGAATACGCAGTATTTT
NA	17	TRBV11-2	TRBJ2-3	once	CASSPGLWRSSTDTQYF	TGTGCCAGCAGCCCAGGGTTATGGCGATCTAGCACAGATACGCAGTATTTT
TRBD2	17	TRBV11-2	TRBJ2-1	NA	CASSFELAGNSYNEQFF	TGTGCCAGCAGCTTCGAATTAGCGGGGAACTCCTACAATGAGCAGTTCTTC
TRBD2	18	TRBV12-5	TRBJ2-3	NA	CASGLVHDGTSGLNTQYF	TGTGCTAGTGGTTTGGTACACGACGGCACTAGCGGCTTGAATACGCAGTATTTT
NA	15	TRBV19	TRBJ1-5	few	CASRMTGYSNQPQHF	TGTGCCAGTAGGATGACAGGCTATAGCAATCAGCCCCAGCATTTT
NA	14	TRBV5-1	TRBJ2-7	NA	CASSSGVEPYEQYF	TGCGCCAGCAGCTCCGGTGTGGAGCCCTACGAGCAGTACTTC
TRBD1	16	TRBV19	TRBJ2-7	NA	CASSIDPGQGRDEQYF	TGTGCCAGTAGTATAGATCCGGGACAGGGTCGGGACGAGCAGTACTTC
TRBD1	16	TRBV6-1	TRBJ1-4	NA	CASSERVGTGSEKLFF	TGTGCCAGCAGTGAAAGGGTTGGGACAGGCTCGGAAAAACTGTTTTTT
TRBD1	16	TRBV19	TRBJ2-1	NA	CASTQSPGTGNNEQFF	TGTGCCAGTACCCAAAGTCCCGGGACAGGGAACAATGAGCAGTTCTTC
TRBD1	14	TRBV27	TRBJ1-2	NA	CASSYSQGGYGYTF	TGTGCCAGCAGCTACTCTCAGGGGGGCTATGGCTACACCTTC
TRBD2	16	TRBV5-1	TRBJ2-3	NA	CASSLGAGVTTDTQYF	TGCGCCAGCAGCTTGGGAGCGGGGGTAACCACAGATACGCAGTATTTT
TRBD1	15	TRBV13	TRBJ2-7	NA	CASSLTGTVRVEQYF	TGTGCCAGCAGCCTCACCGGGACAGTACGTGTGGAGCAGTACTTC
TRBD2	19	TRBV4-2	TRBJ2-2	NA	CASSQEPRTSGGNTGELFF	TGTGCCAGCAGCCAAGAACCGAGGACTAGCGGGGGCAACACCGGGGAGCTGTTTTTT
NA	13	TRBV2	TRBJ2-1	NA	CASRRDTHNEQFF	TGTGCCAGCAGGAGGGACACACACAATGAGCAGTTCTTC
TRBD2	15	TRBV10-3	TRBJ2-3	once	CATRPASGGTDTQYF	TGTGCCACCCGCCCTGCTAGCGGGGGCACAGATACGCAGTATTTT
TRBD1	12	TRBV27	TRBJ2-1	NA	CASSAQGIEQFF	TGTGCCAGCAGCGCACAGGGGATTGAGCAGTTCTTC
NA	15	TRBV11-2	TRBJ1-1	NA	CASSPKGDMNTEAFF	TGTGCCAGCAGCCCTAAGGGGGACATGAACACTGAAGCTTTCTTT
TRBD1	15	TRBV7-2	TRBJ2-7	NA	CASSLEQGITYEQYF	TGTGCCAGCAGCTTAGAACAGGGGATCACCTACGAGCAGTACTTC
NA	13	TRBV6-6	TRBJ1-5	NA	CASSPQENQPQHF	TGTGCCAGCAGTCCACAGGAGAATCAGCCCCAGCATTTT
TRBD2	15	TRBV10-3	TRBJ2-7	NA	CAISELRGATYEQYF	TGTGCCATCAGTGAGTTGCGGGGGGCCACCTACGAGCAGTACTTC
TRBD2	16	TRBV5-6	TRBJ2-3	few	CASSLIGLAGGDTQYF	TGTGCCAGCAGCTTGATTGGGCTAGCGGGGGGAGATACGCAGTATTTT
NA	14	TRBV2	TRBJ2-3	NA	CASSDNRDQDTQYF	TGTGCCAGCAGTGACAACCGGGATCAAGATACGCAGTATTTT
NA	17	TRBV4-1	TRBJ1-6	NA	CASSQEGGSLWGSPLHF	TGCGCCAGCAGCCAAGAAGGAGGCAGTCTTTGGGGTTCACCCCTCCACTTT
NA	15	TRBV5-6	TRBJ2-3	NA	CASSLKGVRTDTQYF	TGTGCCAGCAGCTTGAAGGGGGTCCGAACAGATACGCAGTATTTT
TRBD1	16	TRBV7-9	TRBJ1-2	NA	CASSFQQGWSIYGYTF	TGTGCCAGCAGCTTTCAACAGGGGTGGAGTATCTATGGCTACACCTTC
NA	15	TRBV2	TRBJ2-3	NA	CASSLSGGSTDTQYF	TGTGCCAGCAGCCTGAGTGGGGGGAGCACAGATACGCAGTATTTT
TRBD1	13	TRBV9	TRBJ1-4	NA	CASSLDRGEKLFF	TGTGCCAGCAGCTTAGACAGGGGTGAAAAACTGTTTTTT
NA	11	TRBV2	TRBJ2-1	NA	CAGGHYNEQFF	TGTGCAGGGGGACACTACAATGAGCAGTTCTTC
TRBD2	15	TRBV30	TRBJ2-3	NA	CAWSVLLAGADTQYF	TGTGCCTGGAGTGTACTGCTAGCGGGAGCCGATACGCAGTATTTT
TRBD1	13	TRBV5-6	TRBJ2-7	NA	CASSLQGVDEQYF	TGTGCCAGCAGCTTGCAGGGGGTAGACGAGCAGTACTTC
NA	16	TRBV5-1	TRBJ1-1	NA	CASSFELWGRRTEAFF	TGCGCCAGCAGCTTCGAATTGTGGGGGAGGAGGACTGAAGCTTTCTTT
NA	13	TRBV7-3	TRBJ2-7	NA	CASSSFRGNEQYF	TGTGCCAGCAGCTCCTTCCGGGGGAACGAGCAGTACTTC
TRBD1	14	TRBV4-3	TRBJ2-5	NA	CASSHRQGSQTQYF	TGCGCCAGCAGCCATCGACAGGGGTCGCAGACCCAGTACTTC
NA	15	TRBV5-1	TRBJ2-7	NA	CASSFGSHSSYEQYF	TGCGCCAGCAGCTTCGGTTCACACAGCTCCTACGAGCAGTACTTC
NA	19	TRBV14	TRBJ2-3	NA	CASSPKSIPSSGSTDTQYF	TGTGCCAGCAGCCCGAAATCTATCCCTAGTAGCGGAAGCACAGATACGCAGTATTTT
TRBD1	15	TRBV19	TRBJ1-4	NA	CASSIGGQGSEKLFF	TGTGCCAGTAGTATTGGAGGACAGGGATCCGAAAAACTGTTTTTT
TRBD2	14	TRBV7-7	TRBJ2-3	NA	CASSRLAGVDTQYF	TGTGCTAGCAGTCGACTAGCGGGGGTTGATACGCAGTATTTT
NA	15	TRBV10-2	TRBJ2-7	NA	CASSDLGTLAYEQYF	TGCGCCAGCAGTGACTTGGGGACATTAGCCTACGAGCAGTACTTC
NA	17	TRBV27	TRBJ1-6	NA	CASTSGLPFGYNSPLHF	TGTGCCAGCACCTCGGGACTCCCTTTCGGGTATAATTCACCCCTCCACTTT
TRBD1	14	TRBV7-3	TRBJ2-1	few	CASSLHRGGNEQFF	TGTGCCAGCAGCCTTCACAGGGGCGGGAATGAGCAGTTCTTC
TRBD2	17	TRBV5-1	TRBJ2-3	NA	CASSFLSGGPVSDTQYF	TGCGCCAGCTCTTTTCTCAGCGGGGGGCCCGTAAGTGATACGCAGTATTTT
NA	14	TRBV6-1	TRBJ1-5	NA	CASSVQEGNQPQHF	TGTGCCAGCTCGGTCCAGGAGGGCAATCAGCCCCAGCATTTT
NA	16	TRBV4-1	TRBJ1-1	NA	CASSQGGGGIGTEAFF	TGCGCCAGCAGCCAAGGGGGAGGGGGAATTGGGACTGAAGCTTTCTTT
TRBD2	17	TRBV5-1	TRBJ2-5	NA	CASSRGLAGPLGETQYF	TGCGCCAGCAGCAGGGGACTAGCGGGGCCCCTGGGGGAGACCCAGTACTTC
TRBD1	13	TRBV27	TRBJ2-1	NA	CASNRQGYNEQFF	TGTGCCAGCAATAGACAGGGCTACAATGAGCAGTTCTTC
NA	13	TRBV2	TRBJ1-1	once	CASSVHKNTEAFF	TGTGCCAGCAGCGTTCACAAGAACACTGAAGCTTTCTTT
TRBD1	16	TRBV19	TRBJ1-2	once	CASSPRPGQGGYGYTF	TGTGCCAGTAGTCCAAGGCCCGGACAGGGGGGCTATGGCTACACCTTC
TRBD1	16	TRBV7-6	TRBJ2-2	NA	CASSRQGAMVTGELFF	TGTGCCAGCAGTCGACAGGGGGCGATGGTGACCGGGGAGCTGTTTTTT
NA	12	TRBV5-6	TRBJ2-1	NA	CASSPLRNEQFF	TGTGCCAGCAGCCCTCTGCGCAATGAGCAGTTCTTC
TRBD1	14	TRBV5-1	TRBJ2-3	NA	CASRWQGDADTQYF	TGCGCCAGCAGATGGCAGGGGGATGCAGATACGCAGTATTTT
NA	14	TRBV7-9	TRBJ1-1	few	CASSLQGRNTEAFF	TGTGCCAGCAGCTTACAGGGTAGGAACACTGAAGCTTTCTTT
TRBD1	16	TRBV10-2	TRBJ1-3	NA	CASCLTGVGSGNTIYF	TGCGCCAGCTGCTTAACAGGGGTTGGCTCTGGAAACACCATATATTTT
NA	11	TRBV11-2	TRBJ2-7	NA	CASSLYYEQYF	TGTGCCAGCAGCCTTTACTACGAGCAGTACTTC